The clone carrying this T cell receptor (beta chain) has at least ten counts. Its antigen is not identified. The CDR3 loop spans 13 amino acids. Germline CDR1 is DFQATT and CDR2 is SNEGSKA (reference sequence). Trimming removed 6 bases from V and 7 bases from J; junction bases left unmatched: 6. Individual cDNA molecules received unique molecular identifiers during library preparation. TCRdb re-called the 5' RACE reads through MiXCR, storing one row per CDR3 protein. Here the sample spans about 71,000 distinct CDR3 sequences, around 12% being singletons. The sample comes from a study of early T cells in non-severe SARS-CoV-2 infection. For the study at large: With bulk RNA from unsorted whole blood as input, sequencing yielded unpaired chains. Whole-study findings and limits: Anti-spike CD8 specificities were favored by VDJdb matching, whose results missed private and CD4 specificities.

The specimen comprised whole blood, sampled at baseline. This chain joins TRBV20-1 and TRBJ1-6; 7 bases line up with TRBD1. This sequence was found in an adult who was a healthcare worker with PCR-confirmed SARS-CoV-2 infection or an uninfected control (not recorded which). The CDR3 DNA is TGCAGTGCCAAGACAGGGAAGAATTCACCCCTCCACTTT. This sequence encodes CSAKTGKNSPLHF.